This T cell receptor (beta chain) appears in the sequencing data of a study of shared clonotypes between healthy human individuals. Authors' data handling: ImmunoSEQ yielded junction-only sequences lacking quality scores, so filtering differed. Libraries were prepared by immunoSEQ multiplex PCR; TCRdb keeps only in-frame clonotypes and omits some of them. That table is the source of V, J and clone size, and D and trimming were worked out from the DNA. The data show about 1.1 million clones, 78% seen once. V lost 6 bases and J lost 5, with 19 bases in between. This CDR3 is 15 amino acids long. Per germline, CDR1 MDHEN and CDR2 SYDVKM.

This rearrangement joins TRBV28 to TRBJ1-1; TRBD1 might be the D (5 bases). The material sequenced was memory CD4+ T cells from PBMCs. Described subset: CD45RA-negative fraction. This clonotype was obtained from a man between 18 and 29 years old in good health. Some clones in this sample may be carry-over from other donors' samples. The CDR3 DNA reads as TGTGCCAGCAGCGCCCCCTCGGCAGGGCCAACTGAAGCTTTCTTT. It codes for CASSAPSAGPTEAFF.